This T cell receptor (beta chain) was documented in a study of blood T cell repertoires in COVID-19. In the study overall: PBMCs, B-cell-depleted T cells, or T cells were the source of the cDNA or gDNA that made up the material.

This CDR3 is built from 13 residues. J lost 6 bases, V lost 3 bases, and 4 bases had no gene match. The germline CDR1 and CDR2 sequences are SGHTS and YDEGEE. Measured with immunoSEQ multiplex PCR; TCRdb has only the in-frame clones, and not every one. The table shows 150,000 to 200,000 clones, with around 81% occurring only once. Sequencing was done on a sample of peripheral blood. This chain links TRBV5-8 with TRBJ2-7; 9 nucleotides match TRBD1. The origin of this receptor is a woman of 80 years or more with COVID-19, enrolled during active disease. The CDR3 DNA is TGTGCCAGCAGCTCCGGGACAGGGCTCGAGCAGTACTTC. Translating it yields CASSSGTGLEQYF.